The 21 T cell receptor beta chains presented below share a single source sample, sequenced in a study of blood T cell repertoires in COVID-19. Here immunoSEQ multiplex PCR was the method, and the copy in TCRdb shows in-frame clones only, minus some. Of around 64,000 clones in the sample, roughly 87% were seen once. The sample was peripheral blood. The receptors were sampled from an elderly man in a cohort sampled during active COVID-19.

The V gene is TRBV5-1, the J gene TRBJ2-2, with D possibly matching TRBD2 (7 bases). Trimming pared 4 bases from V and 5 bases from J, leaving 12 bases between. The CDR3 runs to 14 residues. Germline assignment: CDR1 SGHRS and CDR2 YFSETQ. The CDR3 region is CASSHRGGTGELFF. The CDR3 nucleotides read TGCGCCAGCAGCCATAGGGGGGGTACCGGGGAGCTGTTTTTT.

CDR3 sequence reads: CASTWGVTANTEAFF. The CDR3 bases are TGTGCCAGCACGTGGGGAGTTACAGCTAACACTGAAGCTTTCTTT. The J gene is TRBJ1-1, the V gene TRBV2; D is ambiguous. Trimming left V 7 bases short and J 2 bases short, with 17 bases between. This CDR3 contains 15 residues. Germline CDR1 is SNHLY and CDR2 is FYNNEI.

The sample holds one count of this clone. The rearrangement joins TRBV24-1 to TRBJ1-2; 11 bases match TRBD1. Germline lookup yields CDR1 KGHDR and CDR2 SFDVKD. After removal of 7 bases from V and 4 bases from J, the junction contained 13 bases not matched to a gene. The CDR3 is 17 amino acids. The CDR3: CATRDPVPGQGVYGYTF. The CDR3 DNA follows: TGTGCCACCAGGGATCCGGTTCCGGGACAGGGGGTCTATGGCTACACCTTC.

This chain joins TRBV5-6 and TRBJ1-2; 7 nucleotides align to TRBD1. The CDR3 is 13 residues long. Germline CDR1 and CDR2: SGHDT and YYEEEE. Trimming took 3 bases from V and 7 from J; bases not matched to a gene: 6. CDR3 sequence reads: CASSSTGVSGYTF. The DNA of the CDR3 is TGTGCCAGCAGCTCTACAGGGGTCTCTGGCTACACCTTC.

This clone was seen a few times. The chain carries TRBV9 and TRBJ2-3, with 10 bases matching TRBD2. In germline, CDR1 is SGDLS, CDR2 YYNGEE. J gave up 0 bases and V 7 bases, and 5 bases lay outside the gene matches. The CDR3 runs 15 residues. The CDR3 spells CASPALAGSTDTQYF. CDR3 DNA sequence: TGTGCCAGCCCGGCACTAGCGGGAAGCACAGATACGCAGTATTTT. The variable domain in full, completed from reference TRBV9 and TRBJ2-3, reads DSGVTQTPKHLITATGQRVTLRCSPRSGDLSVYWYQQSLDQGLQFLIQYYNGEERAKGNILERFSAQQFPDLHSELNLSSLELGDSALYFCASPALAGSTDTQYFGPGTRLTVL.

This clone was observed once. The chain has TRBV7-6 and TRBJ1-3; possible D gene TRBD1, 5 bases. The CDR3 sequence is 14 residues long. Deletions cut 4 bases from V and 4 bases from J, with 11 bases between. Looked up from germline, CDR1 is SGHVS and CDR2 is FNYEAQ. CDR3 region: CASSSPRQGNTIYF. The DNA for the CDR3 is TGTGCCAGCAGCTCGCCCCGACAGGGAAACACCATATATTTT.

As for this clone: At the DNA level, this CDR3 is encoded by other sequences in the same sample as well. This chain links TRBV7-2 with TRBJ1-1; 7 bases fit TRBD1. The junction had 3 bases not matched to a gene; V was cut back by 5 bases and J by 0 bases. This CDR3 spans 14 amino acids. Germline V lookup: CDR1 SGHTA, CDR2 FQGNSA. The CDR3 DNA reads TGTGCCAGCAGCCTACAGGGGATGAACACTGAAGCTTTCTTT. It codes for CASSLQGMNTEAFF.

The rearrangement uses TRBV6-5 and TRBJ2-1; 9 nucleotides align to TRBD1. The CDR3 sequence is 15 residues long. Germline trimming cut 7 bases from V and 8 bases from J; bases unmatched to any gene: 12. The germline V gene encodes CDR1 MNHEY and CDR2 SVGAGI. CDR3 bases: TGTGCCAGCACCGAGTTGGGACAGGGTAGGGATGAGCAGTTCTTC. Protein sequence: CASTELGQGRDEQFF.

The chain joins TRBV5-6 to TRBJ2-5, with 11 positions matching TRBD1. This CDR3 has 14 residues. Germline CDR1 is SGHDT and CDR2 is YYEEEE. Germline trimming cut 4 bases from V and 4 bases from J; bases unmatched to any gene: 3. CDR3 bases: TGTGCCAGCAGCCGGGACAGGGGGGTAGAGACCCAGTACTTC. Protein sequence: CASSRDRGVETQYF.

The chain is built from TRBV7-2 and TRBJ2-5; 8 bases fit TRBD2. The CDR3 totals 16 residues. Germline-derived CDR1 and CDR2 are SGHTA and FQGNSA. J was trimmed by 5 bases and V by 4 bases; bases with no gene match: 12. The CDR3 protein is CASSSMRIGGGETQYF. CDR3 coding DNA: TGTGCCAGCAGCTCCATGCGGATTGGCGGGGGGGAGACCCAGTACTTC.

This rearrangement joins TRBV5-4 to TRBJ1-2; 7 positions match TRBD1. Germline CDR1 and CDR2: SGHNT and YYREEE (reference sequence). Trimming removed 2 bases from V and 5 bases from J; junction bases left unmatched: 6. This CDR3 is 14 amino acids long. CDR3 sequence reads: CASSFSQGEYGYTF. The CDR3 DNA follows: TGTGCCAGCAGCTTTTCCCAGGGGGAATATGGCTACACCTTC. The variable domain in full, completed from reference TRBV5-4 and TRBJ1-2, reads ETGVTQSPTHLIKTRGQQVTLRCSSQSGHNTVSWYQQALGQGPQFIFQYYREEENGRGNFPPRFSGLQFPNYSSELNVNALELDDSALYLCASSFSQGEYGYTFGSGTRLTVV.

The chain carries TRBV5-1 and TRBJ2-1; TRBD1 is a possible D gene (6 bases). Trimming left V 0 bases short and J 4 bases short, with 11 bases between. Germline assignment: CDR1 SGHRS and CDR2 YFSETQ. This CDR3 is built from 15 residues. CDR3 nucleotides: TGCGCCAGCAGCTTGGATGGGACACTTTACAATGAGCAGTTCTTC. Translating gives CASSLDGTLYNEQFF.

This clone was seen a handful of times. The chain employs TRBV6-2 or TRBV6-3 and TRBJ2-7; D unresolved. CDR1 is MNHEY, CDR2 SVGEGT, per germline. Between the trimmed V and J ends, which lost 3 bases and 3 bases, there was a span of 15 bases. This CDR3 is built from 15 residues. Here the CDR3 reads CASSYSATSHYEQYF. The CDR3 region has the DNA TGTGCCAGCAGTTATTCTGCGACATCGCACTACGAGCAGTACTTC.

This clone appeared a single time. This chain links TRBV30 with TRBJ1-2; D is uncertain. V lost 1 base and J 4 bases, leaving 13 bases between the germline ends. The CDR3 contains 14 residues. Germline CDR1 GTSNPN, CDR2 SVGIG (reference sequence). The CDR3 sequence: CAWSGKGGSYGYTF. CDR3 in DNA: TGTGCCTGGAGTGGGAAGGGAGGGAGCTATGGCTACACCTTC.

A single count supports this clone. This chain joins TRBV3-1 (or the pseudogene TRBV3-2) and TRBJ1-3; tentative D call: TRBD1 (6 bases). Per the germline V gene, CDR1 is LGHDT and CDR2 is YNNKEL (reference sequence). The V and J ends lost 1 base and 3 bases respectively, with 13 bases between them. The CDR3 runs to 16 residues. The CDR3: CASSQAGTTNGNTIYF. CDR3 bases: TGTGCCAGCAGCCAAGCCGGGACAACGAATGGAAACACCATATATTTT.

The chain recombines TRBV27 with TRBJ1-1; 8 bases agree with TRBD1. This CDR3 has 13 residues. V lost 10 bases to trimming and J lost 6 bases; unmatched junction nucleotides: 10. Germline V lookup: CDR1 MNHEY, CDR2 SMNVEV (reference sequence). The CDR3 nucleotides read TGTGCCACGACAGGGGTTAATCAAGCTGAAGCTTTCTTT. Translating it yields CATTGVNQAEAFF.

V gene TRBV10-2 combines with J gene TRBJ1-1; 8 positions agree with TRBD1. The germline V gene encodes CDR1 WSHSY and CDR2 SAAADI. The CDR3 runs 13 residues. V gave up 4 bases and J gave up 4 bases; unmatched junction bases: 2. Here the CDR3 reads CASSGTGITEAFF. The CDR3 coding sequence is TGCGCCAGCAGTGGGACAGGGATCACTGAAGCTTTCTTT.

In this sample, this clone turned up once. J is TRBJ2-1 and V is TRBV19; D might be TRBD2 (7 bases). CDR3 size: 13 residues. Trimming stripped 10 bases from V and 8 bases from J, with 18 bases between. Germline loops: CDR1 LNHDA, CDR2 SQIVND (reference sequence). CDR3 protein: CATERGGAYEQFF. In nucleotides, the CDR3 is TGTGCCACCGAGAGGGGGGGGGCCTATGAGCAGTTCTTC.

V and J are TRBV13 and TRBJ2-2, with 7 bases lining up with TRBD2. CDR1 and CDR2 from the germline V gene are PRHDT and FYEKMQ (reference sequence). With 3 bases clipped from V and 5 bases from J, the junction kept 9 bases outside the gene matches. This CDR3 is built from 16 residues. Written as DNA, the CDR3 is TGTGCCAGCAGCTTTAGCGGGCAGGGACTAACCGGGGAGCTGTTTTTT. It yields the protein CASSFSGQGLTGELFF.

The J gene is TRBJ2-1, the V gene TRBV6-1; D remains ambiguous. CDR3 length: 12 residues. V lost 2 bases to trimming and J lost 10 bases, with 9 bases between them. CDR1 is MNHNS and CDR2 is SASEGT in the germline V gene. The CDR3 coding sequence is TGTGCCAGCAGTGAATTGACACCCGAGCAGTTCTTC. The encoded protein is CASSELTPEQFF.

The J gene is TRBJ2-5, the V gene TRBV7-2; TRBD2 matches 9 bases. This CDR3 has 16 amino acids. V trimming: 0 bases; J trimming: 5 bases; junction bases outside the gene matches: 7. Germline CDR1 is SGHTA and CDR2 is FQGNSA. Written as DNA, the CDR3 is TGTGCCAGCAGCTTAGCAGCTAGCGGGGCACTGGAGACCCAGTACTTC. It encodes CASSLAASGALETQYF. Filled out from reference TRBV7-2 and TRBJ2-5, the complete variable domain reads GAGVSQSPSNKVTEKGKDVELRCDPISGHTALYWYRQSLGQGLEFLIYFQGNSAPDKSGLPSDRFSAERTGGSVSTLTIQRTQQEDSAVYLCASSLAASGALETQYFGPGTRLLVL.